The rows below give T cell receptor beta chains drawn from one sample of a study of T cells in Graves' hyperthyroidism and ophthalmopathy. TCRdb called the multiplex PCR reads again in MiXCR, with one record for every CDR3 protein. The sample records 500,000 or so distinct CDR3 sequences, 17% being singletons. The sequenced sample consisted of blood. The receptors come from a woman aged 18-29 years with Graves' ophthalmopathy. Both conserved end residues are trimmed from each CDR3.

V gene	J gene	CDR3 protein
TRBV30	TRBJ1-3	AWSTGTAGNTIY
TRBV12-3/TRBV12-4	TRBJ1-1	ASNNRDNPEAF
TRBV2	TRBJ1-2	ASSLARDYGYT
TRBV7-2	TRBJ2-1	AGSLVPPYNEQF
TRBV7-9	TRBJ2-7	ASSQGTSEQY
TRBV7-9	TRBJ2-3	ASSFSGRKPDTQY
TRBV5-1	TRBJ1-2	ASSEQDNYGYT
TRBV20-1	TRBJ1-5	SARDLRGQPQH
TRBV30	TRBJ1-1	AWRVGAGTEAF
TRBV24-1	TRBJ2-2	ATSTGGTGELF
TRBV2	TRBJ2-7	ASSEAAGPYEQY
TRBV6-2/TRBV6-3	TRBJ2-7	ASAAGTSNGEQY
TRBV6-1	TRBJ1-5	ASSEVYINQPQH
TRBV28	TRBJ1-1	ASSLWTGAEAF
TRBV6-1	TRBJ2-1	ASSEWGVHNEQF
TRBV20-1	TRBJ2-7	GARDPPGRNYEQY
TRBV7-2	TRBJ2-7	ASSSLAGGPGAAEQY